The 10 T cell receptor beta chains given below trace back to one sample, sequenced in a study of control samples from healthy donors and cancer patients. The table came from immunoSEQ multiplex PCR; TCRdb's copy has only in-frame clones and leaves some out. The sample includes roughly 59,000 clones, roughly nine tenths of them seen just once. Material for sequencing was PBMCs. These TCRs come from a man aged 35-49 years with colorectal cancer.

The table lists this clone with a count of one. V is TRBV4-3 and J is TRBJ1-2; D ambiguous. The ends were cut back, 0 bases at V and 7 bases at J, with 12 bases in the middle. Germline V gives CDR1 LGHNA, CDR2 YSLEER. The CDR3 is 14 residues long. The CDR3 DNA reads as TGCGCCAGCAGCCAAGATATGAGAGCGGGTGGCTACACCTTC. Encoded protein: CASSQDMRAGGYTF.

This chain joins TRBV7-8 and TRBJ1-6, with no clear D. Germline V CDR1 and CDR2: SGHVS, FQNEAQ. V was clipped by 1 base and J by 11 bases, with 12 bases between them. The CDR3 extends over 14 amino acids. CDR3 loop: CASSLEASQTPLHF. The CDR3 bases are TGTGCCAGCAGCTTAGAAGCCTCACAGACACCCCTCCACTTT.

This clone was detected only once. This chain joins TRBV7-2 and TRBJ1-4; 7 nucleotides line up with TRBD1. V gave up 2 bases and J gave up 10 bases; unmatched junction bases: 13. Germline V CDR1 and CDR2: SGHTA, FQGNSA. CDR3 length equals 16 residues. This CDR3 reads CASSLSPGGGGAKLFF. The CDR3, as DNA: TGTGCCAGCAGCTTAAGTCCAGGGGGTGGTGGAGCAAAACTGTTTTTT.

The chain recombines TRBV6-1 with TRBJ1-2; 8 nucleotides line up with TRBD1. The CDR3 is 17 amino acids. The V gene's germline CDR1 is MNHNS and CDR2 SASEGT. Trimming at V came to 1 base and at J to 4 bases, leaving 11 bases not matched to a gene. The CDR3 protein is CASSEGDRPYNFYGYTF. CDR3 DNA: TGTGCCAGCAGTGAAGGGGACAGGCCGTACAATTTCTATGGCTACACCTTC.

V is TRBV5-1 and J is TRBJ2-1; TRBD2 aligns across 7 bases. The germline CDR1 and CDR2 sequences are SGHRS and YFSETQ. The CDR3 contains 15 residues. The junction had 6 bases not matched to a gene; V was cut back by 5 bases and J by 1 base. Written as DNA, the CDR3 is TGCGCCAGCAGTGGGGAGGGAAAATCCTACAATGAGCAGTTCTTC. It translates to CASSGEGKSYNEQFF.

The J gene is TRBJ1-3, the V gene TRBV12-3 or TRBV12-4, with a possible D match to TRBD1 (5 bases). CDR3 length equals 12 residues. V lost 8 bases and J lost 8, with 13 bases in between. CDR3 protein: CASLSLGHTIYF. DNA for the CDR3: TGTGCCAGCCTCAGCCTGGGGCACACCATATATTTT.

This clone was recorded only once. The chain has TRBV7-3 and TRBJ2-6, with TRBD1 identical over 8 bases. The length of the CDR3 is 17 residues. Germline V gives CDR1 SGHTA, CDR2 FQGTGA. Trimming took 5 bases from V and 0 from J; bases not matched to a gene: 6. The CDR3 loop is CASSRQGRFSGANVLTF. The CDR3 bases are TGTGCCAGCAGCCGACAGGGGCGATTCTCTGGGGCCAACGTCCTGACTTTC.

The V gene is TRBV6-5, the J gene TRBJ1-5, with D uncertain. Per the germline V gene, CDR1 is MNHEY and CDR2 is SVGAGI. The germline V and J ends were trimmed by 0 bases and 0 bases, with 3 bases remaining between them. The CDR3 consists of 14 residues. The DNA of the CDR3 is TGTGCCAGCAGTTACTCGTATAGCAATCAGCCCCAGCATTTT. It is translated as CASSYSYSNQPQHF.

CDR3 loop: CASEPGQYNEQFF. For the CDR3, the DNA is TGTGCCAGCGAGCCGGGACAGTACAATGAGCAGTTCTTC. This chain uses TRBV12-3 or TRBV12-4 with TRBJ2-1; 7 bases line up with TRBD1. The CDR3 is 13 amino acids. The ends lost 8 bases at V and 4 bases at J; junction bases unmatched: 5.

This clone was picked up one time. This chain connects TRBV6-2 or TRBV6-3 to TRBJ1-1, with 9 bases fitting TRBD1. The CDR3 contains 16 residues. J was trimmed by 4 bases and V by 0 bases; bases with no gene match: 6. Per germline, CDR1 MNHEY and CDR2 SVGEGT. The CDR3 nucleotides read TGTGCCAGCAGTTACTCACAGGGGGCCTTTGGCACTGAAGCTTTCTTT. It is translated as CASSYSQGAFGTEAFF.